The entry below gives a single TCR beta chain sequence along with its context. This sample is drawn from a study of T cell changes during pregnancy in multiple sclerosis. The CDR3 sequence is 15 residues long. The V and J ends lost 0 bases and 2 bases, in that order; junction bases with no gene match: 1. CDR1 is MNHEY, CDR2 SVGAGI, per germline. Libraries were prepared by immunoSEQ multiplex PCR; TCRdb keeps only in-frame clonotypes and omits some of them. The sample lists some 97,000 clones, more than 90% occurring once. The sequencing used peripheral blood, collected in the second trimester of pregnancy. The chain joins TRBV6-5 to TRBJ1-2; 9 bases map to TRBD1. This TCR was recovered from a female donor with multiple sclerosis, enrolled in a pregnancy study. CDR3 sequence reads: CASSYSTGGNYGYTF. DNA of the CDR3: TGTGCCAGCAGTTACTCGACAGGGGGAAACTATGGCTACACCTTC.